This passage covers 9 T cell receptor beta chains from one sample sequenced in a study of T cell responses to AZD1222 COVID-19 vaccine. The table came from immunoSEQ multiplex PCR; TCRdb's copy has only in-frame clones and leaves some out. This table holds approximately 160,000 clones, approximately 90% found once. The sample consisted of peripheral blood, taken 28 days after the second AZD1222 dose. The receptors stem from an adult who received the AZD1222 COVID-19 vaccine.

V usage is TRBV19 and J usage is TRBJ1-5, with TRBD1 as a possible D gene (6 bases). V was trimmed by 6 bases and J by 4 bases, leaving 16 bases between them. The CDR3 consists of 15 residues. Germline loops: CDR1 LNHDA, CDR2 SQIVND (reference sequence). The CDR3, as DNA: TGTGCCAGTAGCCTACTATCCACAGGGAATCAGCCCCAGCATTTT. Translating gives CASSLLSTGNQPQHF.

The sample holds one count of this clone. The chain is built from TRBV6-2 or TRBV6-3 and TRBJ1-2; 11 nucleotides agree with TRBD1. V gave up 3 bases and J gave up 3 bases; unmatched junction bases: 6. Germline V gives CDR1 MNHEY, CDR2 SVGEGT. The CDR3 contains 16 residues. The CDR3 region has the DNA TGTGCCAGCAGTTATTCCGGACAGGGGGCTTACTATGGCTACACCTTC. Translating gives CASSYSGQGAYYGYTF.

The CDR3, as DNA: TGTGCCAGCAGCTCTGCTACAGGGGCCCCCTTGTCACCCCTCCACTTT. Translated, it gives CASSSATGAPLSPLHF. The V and J genes are TRBV2 and TRBJ1-6; 7 bases match TRBD1. The CDR3 loop spans 16 amino acids. Per germline, CDR1 SNHLY and CDR2 FYNNEI. V dropped 6 bases and J dropped 10; count of bases not matched to a gene: 15.

The rearrangement uses TRBV2 and TRBJ2-3; D may be TRBD1 (6 bases). Trimming shortened V by 2 bases and J by 0 bases, and 9 bases separated the two germline ends. There are 15 residues in the CDR3. Germline V lookup: CDR1 SNHLY, CDR2 FYNNEI. This chain's CDR3 is CASSEHRASTDTQYF. The CDR3 DNA follows: TGTGCCAGCAGTGAACACAGGGCTAGCACAGATACGCAGTATTTT. The full variable domain, rest sourced from reference TRBV2 and TRBJ2-3, is EPEVTQTPSHQVTQMGQEVILRCVPISNHLYFYWYRQILGQKVEFLVSFYNNEISEKSEIFDDQFSVERPDGSNFTLKIRSTKLEDSAMYFCASSEHRASTDTQYFGPGTRLTVL.

The rearrangement uses TRBV19 and TRBJ2-5; 7 positions match TRBD1. J gave up 4 bases and V 3 bases, and 8 bases lay outside the gene matches. Per the germline V gene, CDR1 is LNHDA and CDR2 is SQIVND (reference sequence). CDR3 size: 15 residues. CDR3 sequence: CASSIGQVVGETQYF. CDR3 in DNA: TGTGCCAGTAGTATTGGACAGGTTGTTGGAGAGACCCAGTACTTC. Looking up the rest from reference TRBV19 and TRBJ2-5 gives the full variable domain: DGGITQSPKYLFRKEGQNVTLSCEQNLNHDAMYWYRQDPGQGLRLIYYSQIVNDFQKGDIAEGYSVSREKKESFPLTVTSAQKNPTAFYLCASSIGQVVGETQYFGPGTRLLVL.

The chain couples TRBV5-4 to TRBJ1-1; D is perhaps TRBD1 (6 bases). The germline V gene encodes CDR1 SGHNT and CDR2 YYREEE (reference sequence). V shed 4 bases and J shed 4 bases, with 11 bases lying between them. The CDR3 length is 13 residues. Written as DNA, the CDR3 is TGTGCCAGCAGCATACAGGGTGGCACTGAAGCTTTCTTT. Its protein product is CASSIQGGTEAFF.

In this sample, this clone turned up once. This same CDR3 is encoded by further DNA sequences in the sample. The rearrangement joins TRBV5-1 to TRBJ1-1; D is unresolved. Deletions cut 2 bases from V and 0 bases from J, with 5 bases between. CDR1 is SGHRS and CDR2 is YFSETQ in the germline V gene. This CDR3 comprises 13 residues. CDR3 residues: CASSLWMNTEAFF. The CDR3 nucleotides are TGCGCCAGCAGCTTATGGATGAACACTGAAGCTTTCTTT.

This chain uses TRBV7-6 with TRBJ1-1; D not resolved. Per the germline V gene, CDR1 is SGHVS and CDR2 is FNYEAQ. CDR3 size: 13 residues. Trimming removed 5 bases at V and 7 bases at J, with 14 bases between. As DNA, the CDR3 is TGTGCCAGCAGCCCACGAAGGCGGAATGAAGCTTTCTTT. Translating gives CASSPRRRNEAFF.

This rearrangement joins TRBV6-1 to TRBJ1-6; no firm D call. The CDR3 spans 16 residues. Germline CDR1 and CDR2: MNHNS and SASEGT. Between the trimmed V and J ends, which lost 2 bases and 8 bases, there was a span of 16 bases. This chain's CDR3 is CASSEQRAVLYSPLHF. In nucleotides, the CDR3 is TGTGCCAGCAGTGAACAGCGGGCAGTCCTTTATTCACCCCTCCACTTT.